This T cell receptor beta chain was retrieved from a study of shared clonotypes between healthy human individuals. Study-level results: Sequencing depth was expected to influence donor clonotype sharing. Incompleteness in sorted-subset sequencing, despite large depth, was shown by rarefaction. Sampling covered nothing but blood. Tissue TCR repertoires likely differ from those found in blood.

The CDR3 has 13 amino acids. V was clipped by 4 bases and J by 4 bases; unmatched bases: 2. The germline gives CDR1 SGHRS, CDR2 YFSETQ. To note about this clone: Its antigen is still unknown.

Per the study methods: Sequence data from immunoSEQ were junction-only and lacked quality scores; consequently, filtering differed. Generated by immunoSEQ multiplex PCR, the TCRdb table keeps only in-frame clones and is missing some. Clone size and the V and J calls come from that table; the DNA yielded D and trimming. The data hold roughly 1 million clones, with around 75% observed a single time. The sample was memory CD4+ T cells sorted from blood. This sample's subset: CD45RA-negative fraction. The chain links TRBV5-1 to TRBJ1-5; 7 nucleotides align to TRBD1. The TCR originated in a man aged 18 to 30 in good health. This chain's CDR3 is CASSVQGNQPQHF. CDR3 in DNA: TGCGCCAGCAGCGTACAGGGGAATCAGCCCCAGCATTTT.